The 8 T cell receptor beta chains below all came from one sample that was sequenced in a study of cytomegalovirus exposure and HLA in healthy donors. Amplification used 60 Vbeta primers and 13 Jbeta primers. Sequencing used immunoSEQ multiplex PCR; TCRdb keeps in-frame clones, though not all of them. This table has 95,000 to 150,000 clones, about 8.6% appearing once. Material: PBMCs. Receptors originate from a woman between 40 and 50 years old in good health and CMV-seropositive.

This clone was found once. The V and J genes are TRBV5-1 and TRBJ2-7; TRBD2 matches 8 bases. V lost 0 bases, J lost 1 base, and 3 bases stayed unmatched. Germline values: CDR1 SGHRS, CDR2 YFSETQ. CDR3 length equals 15 residues. The CDR3 DNA sequence: TGCGCCAGCAGCTTGGTTGCGGGGGGTTCCTACGAGCAGTACTTC. Amino acid sequence: CASSLVAGGSYEQYF.

The chain uses TRBV5-1 and TRBJ2-7; 8 positions match TRBD1. This CDR3 has 15 residues. Germline CDR1 is SGHRS and CDR2 is YFSETQ. Germline trimming cut 4 bases from V and 0 bases from J; bases unmatched to any gene: 6. The CDR3 sequence: CASSPRGQDSYEQYF. The CDR3 DNA follows: TGCGCCAGCAGCCCGAGGGGACAGGACTCCTACGAGCAGTACTTC. Full variable domain (remainder filled in from reference TRBV5-1 and TRBJ2-7): KAGVTQTPRYLIKTRGQQVTLSCSPISGHRSVSWYQQTPGQGLQFLFEYFSETQRNKGNFPGRFSGRQFSNSRSEMNVSTLELGDSALYLCASSPRGQDSYEQYFGPGTRLTVT.

The chain couples TRBV19 to TRBJ2-6; D might be TRBD1 (7 bases). The V gene lost 2 bases and the J gene lost 0 bases, with 8 bases spanning the gap. The CDR3 length is 16 residues. Looked up from germline, CDR1 is LNHDA and CDR2 is SQIVND (reference sequence). The chain's CDR3 is CASSIQGGSGANVLTF. In nucleotides, the CDR3 is TGTGCCAGTAGTATACAGGGGGGCTCTGGGGCCAACGTCCTGACTTTC.

A few counts support this clone. Likely a read error: the CDR3 ends without its conserved phenylalanine or tryptophan. The J gene is TRBJ1-4, the V gene TRBV7-7, with D possibly matching TRBD1 (6 bases). The length of the CDR3 is 15 residues. CDR1 SSHAT and CDR2 FNYEAQ come from the germline V gene (reference sequence). The germline V and J ends were trimmed by 5 bases and 5 bases, with 15 bases remaining between them. In DNA, the CDR3 is TGTGCCAGCAGCCCGCGACAGGATGGGAATGAAAAACTGTTTGTT. Amino acids: CASSPRQDGNEKLFV.

This clone was counted only a few times. The V and J genes are TRBV5-1 and TRBJ1-1; unclear D gene. CDR1 and CDR2 (germline): SGHRS, YFSETQ. There are 17 residues in the CDR3. Trimming removed 0 bases from V and 0 bases from J, with 15 bases in between. Here the CDR3 DNA reads TGCGCCAGCAGCTTGGTTGCAGCAGGTGTTTTGAACACTGAAGCTTTCTTT. This sequence encodes CASSLVAAGVLNTEAFF. Filled out from reference TRBV5-1 and TRBJ1-1, the complete variable domain reads KAGVTQTPRYLIKTRGQQVTLSCSPISGHRSVSWYQQTPGQGLQFLFEYFSETQRNKGNFPGRFSGRQFSNSRSEMNVSTLELGDSALYLCASSLVAAGVLNTEAFFGQGTRLTVV.

V gene TRBV6-6 combines with J gene TRBJ1-1; TRBD1 aligns across 7 bases. CDR1 is MNHNY and CDR2 is SVGAGI in the germline V gene (reference sequence). Trimming at V came to 6 bases and at J to 5 bases, leaving 12 bases not matched to a gene. The CDR3 is made up of 15 amino acids. The chain's CDR3 is CASSHRLTGNTEAFF. The CDR3 DNA reads as TGTGCCAGCAGCCACCGTCTGACAGGGAATACTGAAGCTTTCTTT.

The V and J genes are TRBV19 and TRBJ2-7; D unresolved. Germline-derived CDR1 and CDR2 are LNHDA and SQIVND (reference sequence). The CDR3 runs to 14 residues. Trimming removed 5 bases at V and 3 bases at J, with 14 bases between. CDR3 nucleotides: TGTGCCAGTAGTCTACAGTCAAATTACTACGAGCAGTACTTC. This translates into CASSLQSNYYEQYF.

This chain connects TRBV30 to TRBJ1-1, with D hard to call. The V gene lost 4 bases and the J gene lost 6 bases, with 12 bases spanning the gap. The germline gives CDR1 GTSNPN, CDR2 SVGIG (reference sequence). The CDR3 sequence is 12 residues long. CDR3 sequence (DNA): TGTGCCTGGAAGGGCGGGAGGCCTGAAGCTTTCTTT. Protein product: CAWKGGRPEAFF.